Described below is a single T cell receptor (beta chain) sequence and its context. What it recognizes is unknown. Here immunoSEQ multiplex PCR was the method, and the copy in TCRdb shows in-frame clones only, minus some. The sample has roughly 180,000 clones, just over 90% seen once. These data belong to a study of T cell responses to AZD1222 COVID-19 vaccine. Broader study findings: The donor group comprised mostly white British people and more females; the analysis possibly underestimated clonal diversity. Spike-specific TCR breadth and depth both grew after two AZD1222 doses. Among spike-specific TCRs, nearly half reportedly target unmutated variant regions.

V was cut by 0 bases and J by 2 bases, with 11 bases left in between. The germline V gene encodes CDR1 LGHNA and CDR2 YNFKEQ. This CDR3 contains 15 residues. The source is an adult who received the AZD1222 COVID-19 vaccine. This rearrangement joins TRBV4-2 to TRBJ2-7; D unclear. The sample here was peripheral blood, taken 28 days after the second AZD1222 dose. CDR3 sequence (DNA): TGTGCCAGCAGCCAAGATCGCGGCCCGACCTACGAGCAGTACTTC. Its translation is CASSQDRGPTYEQYF.